This TCR beta chain was observed in a study of T-cell reconstitution after alpha-beta-depleted transplantation in children. As regards this clonotype: Its antigen remains unidentified.

Study-wide results and caveats: Reportedly, only several hundred clones from non-depleted graft cells drove alpha-beta T-cell counts at about two months.

V gave up 6 bases and J gave up 5 bases, with 11 bases separating them. The CDR3 covers 13 residues. Germline CDR1 MNHEY, CDR2 SMNVEV (reference sequence). TCRbeta library construction was performed incorporating unique molecular identifiers. Via MiXCR, TCRdb re-called the PCR reads, giving one row per CDR3 protein. The sample shows a few hundred thousand distinct CDR3 sequences, 25% to 30% of them seen only once. The source is a boy under three years old with Wiskott-Aldrich syndrome, due to receive a stem cell transplant. The V call is TRBV27, the J call TRBJ2-1; D is ambiguous. The source was PBMCs, collected before TCRalphabeta/CD19-depleted stem cell transplant. The CDR3 protein is CASRPRRHNEQFF. Written as DNA, the CDR3 is TGTGCCAGCAGGCCTAGGCGGCACAATGAGCAGTTCTTC.